This T cell receptor (beta chain) came from a study of regulatory T cells in long-lasting Graves disease. Stated time point: newly diagnosed GD, antithyroid drugs for less than 3 months. Extracted PBMC RNA gave rise to the TCR library. As collected, the peripheral blood samples measured 7.5 to 9 milliliters each and went into EDTA tubes. CDR3-region Arm-PCR and iRepertoire HTBI primers produced the TCR beta libraries. TCRdb used MiXCR to reprocess the multiplex PCR reads, holding one entry per CDR3 protein. Among about 530,000 distinct CDR3 sequences listed, 16% were seen once. This clonotype came up a few times. This same sample was also taken into another study, of T cells in Graves' hyperthyroidism and ophthalmopathy. That work states: Clinical symptoms, serum thyroxine and TRAb, thyroid ultrasound and orbital computed tomography together formed the diagnostic basis.

The TCR sequence derives from a woman aged 40 to 65 with Graves disease. This specimen was peripheral blood mononuclear cells (PBMCs), taken at new diagnosis, from a patient treated with antithyroid drugs.

CDR3 nucleotide sequence: TGTGCCAGCAGTTCGGGGGGGGGCGCCGGCTACACCTTC. Its translation is CASSSGGGAGYTF. V gene TRBV12-3 or TRBV12-4 combines with J gene TRBJ1-2, with D tentatively TRBD1 (6 bases). CDR3 length equals 13 residues. V lost 4 bases, J lost 8 bases, and 14 bases lay in between.